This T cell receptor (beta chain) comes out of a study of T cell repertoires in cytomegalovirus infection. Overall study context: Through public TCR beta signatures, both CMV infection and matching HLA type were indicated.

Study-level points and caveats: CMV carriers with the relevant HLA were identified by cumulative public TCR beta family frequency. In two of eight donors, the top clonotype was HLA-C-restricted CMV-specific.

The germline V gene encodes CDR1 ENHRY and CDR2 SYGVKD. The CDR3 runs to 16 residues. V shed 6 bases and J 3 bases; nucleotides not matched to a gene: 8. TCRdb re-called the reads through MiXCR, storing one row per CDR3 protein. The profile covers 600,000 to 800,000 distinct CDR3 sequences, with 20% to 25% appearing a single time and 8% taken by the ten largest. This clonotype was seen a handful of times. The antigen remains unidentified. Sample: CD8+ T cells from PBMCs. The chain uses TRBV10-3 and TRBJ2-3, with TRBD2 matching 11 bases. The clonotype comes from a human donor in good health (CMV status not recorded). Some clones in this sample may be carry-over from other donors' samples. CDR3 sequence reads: CAIRLTSGERTDTQYF. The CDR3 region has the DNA TGTGCCATCAGATTGACTAGCGGGGAAAGGACAGATACGCAGTATTTT.